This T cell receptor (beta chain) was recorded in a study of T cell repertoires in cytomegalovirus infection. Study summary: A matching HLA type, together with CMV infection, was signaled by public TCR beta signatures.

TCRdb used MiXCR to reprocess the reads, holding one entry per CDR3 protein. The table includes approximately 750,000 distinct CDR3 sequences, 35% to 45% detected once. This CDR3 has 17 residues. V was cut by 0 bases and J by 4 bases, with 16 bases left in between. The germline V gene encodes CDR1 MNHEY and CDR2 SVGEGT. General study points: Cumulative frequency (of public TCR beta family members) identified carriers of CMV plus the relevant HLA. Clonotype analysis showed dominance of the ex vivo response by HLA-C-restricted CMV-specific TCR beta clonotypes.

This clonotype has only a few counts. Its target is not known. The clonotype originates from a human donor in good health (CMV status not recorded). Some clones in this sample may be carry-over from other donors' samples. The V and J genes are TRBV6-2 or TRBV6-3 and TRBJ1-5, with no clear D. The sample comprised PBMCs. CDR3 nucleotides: TGTGCCAGCAGTTACTCACTATGGCCGGACGCTAATCAGCCCCAGCATTTT. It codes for CASSYSLWPDANQPQHF.